These 10 T cell receptor beta chains were sequenced from one sample in a study of CD8+ T cells in alopecia areata. The sample's treatment: oral pan-JAK inhibitor, 5-10 mg twice daily. RNA, once extracted, was reverse transcribed into cDNA for use as the sequencing template. The protocol was immunoSEQ multiplex PCR, while the TCRdb copy is restricted to in-frame clones and leaves out a portion. Of more than 150,000 clones in the sample, 51% are singletons; the top ten hold over 9%. Source: CD8+ T cells sorted from blood, taken around week 54, from a patient treated with tofacitinib. The receptors were gathered from a human donor with alopecia areata.

This chain joins TRBV20-1 and TRBJ2-3; D might be TRBD1 (5 bases). The germline V gene has CDR1 DFQATT and CDR2 SNEGSKA (reference sequence). The CDR3 is 11 residues long. V gave up 4 bases and J gave up 5 bases, with 7 bases separating them. The CDR3 spells CSATGKDTQYF. The CDR3 DNA reads as TGCAGTGCTACAGGGAAAGATACGCAGTATTTT.

There are a few counts of this clone. This chain joins TRBV25-1 and TRBJ1-4; the D is unclear. The CDR3 length is 13 residues. Germline values: CDR1 MGHDK, CDR2 SYGVNS. V lost 2 bases, J lost 14 bases, and 15 bases lay in between. CDR3 DNA sequence: TGTGCCAGCAGTGAAATCAGTGGGTTAGGGCTGTTTTTT. Its protein product is CASSEISGLGLFF.

This clone has just a few counts. V usage is TRBV27 and J usage is TRBJ2-5; the match to TRBD1 covers 7 bases. V dropped 2 bases and J dropped 3; count of bases not matched to a gene: 6. Looked up from germline, CDR1 is MNHEY and CDR2 is SMNVEV (reference sequence). The CDR3 is made up of 15 amino acids. CDR3 bases: TGTGCCAGCAGTTTAAGACAGGGCGGTGAAGAGACCCAGTACTTC. Amino acid sequence: CASSLRQGGEETQYF.

This chain joins TRBV25-1 and TRBJ2-7, with D unclear. Germline V CDR1 and CDR2: MGHDK, SYGVNS. This CDR3 is built from 16 residues. V was clipped by 1 base and J by 0 bases, with 13 bases between them. CDR3 DNA sequence: TGTGCCAGCAGTGAATTCGGGTCGAGTTTCTCCTACGAGCAGTACTTC. Amino acid sequence: CASSEFGSSFSYEQYF.

This sequence joins TRBV2 and TRBJ1-2, with D possibly TRBD1 on 6 matching bases. This CDR3 region has 14 residues. The germline CDR1 and CDR2 sequences are SNHLY and FYNNEI. V was cut by 0 bases and J by 4 bases, with 9 bases left in between. CDR3 loop: CASSEAAGVYGYTF. The CDR3 DNA is TGTGCCAGCAGTGAAGCAGCAGGGGTCTATGGCTACACCTTC.

The V call is TRBV30, the J call TRBJ2-3; D is uncertain. Trimming removed 3 bases at V and 0 bases at J, with 7 bases between. Germline lookup yields CDR1 GTSNPN and CDR2 SVGIG (reference sequence). The CDR3 sequence is 13 residues long. The CDR3 sequence is CAWRAWSTDTQYF. In nucleotides, the CDR3 is TGTGCCTGGAGGGCCTGGAGCACAGATACGCAGTATTTT.

The rearrangement uses TRBV30 and TRBJ1-1; possible D gene TRBD1, 6 bases. Trimming removed 1 base from V and 4 bases from J, with 7 bases in between. This CDR3 has 12 residues. Germline V gene sequence: CDR1 GTSNPN, CDR2 SVGIG (reference sequence). For the CDR3, the DNA is TGTGCCTGGAGTGAGGGGGGCACTGAAGCTTTCTTT. It specifies CAWSEGGTEAFF.

The V call is TRBV7-8, the J call TRBJ2-5, with D tentatively TRBD1 (6 bases). Germline CDR1 and CDR2: SGHVS and FQNEAQ. Trimming stripped 5 bases from V and 2 bases from J, with 15 bases between. CDR3 length equals 15 residues. Written as DNA, the CDR3 is TGTGCCAGCAGCCCTATTAACAGGGAACAAGAGACCCAGTACTTC. Encoded protein: CASSPINREQETQYF.

The table lists this clone with a few counts. The chain joins TRBV2 to TRBJ2-7, with D possibly being TRBD1 or TRBD2 (5 bases each). The V end was cut by 3 bases, the J end by 4 bases, with 13 bases between. Germline V lookup: CDR1 SNHLY, CDR2 FYNNEI. This CDR3 contains 14 residues. As DNA, the CDR3 is TGTGCCAGCAGTGAGGAGGCGAACAGGTACGAGCAGTACTTC. Its protein product is CASSEEANRYEQYF.

The chain employs TRBV27 and TRBJ1-1; the D gene is possibly TRBD1 (5 bases). Germline values: CDR1 MNHEY, CDR2 SMNVEV (reference sequence). This CDR3 is 13 amino acids long. Trimming removed 4 bases from V and 4 bases from J, with 10 bases in between. CDR3 in DNA: TGTGCCAGCAGTTCACAGGTCTCCACTGAAGCTTTCTTT. Amino acids: CASSSQVSTEAFF.